The present TCR beta chain was sequenced within a study of CD8 T cells in Susac syndrome. The RNA, about 0.45 to 1 ug, was put through reverse transcription using random hexamers. TCRdb ran MiXCR on the immunoSEQ multiplex PCR reads and lists one entry per CDR3 protein. The sample holds 84,000 or so distinct CDR3 sequences; around 93% are singletons and the top ten take approximately 0.48%. CDR1 is SNHLY and CDR2 is FYNNEI in the germline V gene. This CDR3 is built from 13 residues. V lost 7 bases to trimming and J lost 2 bases; unmatched junction nucleotides: 5. Sequenced material: CD8+ T cells from PBMCs. The chain uses TRBV2 and TRBJ2-7; 7 bases line up with TRBD1. The clonotype was recovered from a human donor with Susac syndrome. Written as DNA, the CDR3 is TGTGCCAGCATCCGGGACAGTCCCTACGAGCAGTACTTC. This gives the protein CASIRDSPYEQYF.